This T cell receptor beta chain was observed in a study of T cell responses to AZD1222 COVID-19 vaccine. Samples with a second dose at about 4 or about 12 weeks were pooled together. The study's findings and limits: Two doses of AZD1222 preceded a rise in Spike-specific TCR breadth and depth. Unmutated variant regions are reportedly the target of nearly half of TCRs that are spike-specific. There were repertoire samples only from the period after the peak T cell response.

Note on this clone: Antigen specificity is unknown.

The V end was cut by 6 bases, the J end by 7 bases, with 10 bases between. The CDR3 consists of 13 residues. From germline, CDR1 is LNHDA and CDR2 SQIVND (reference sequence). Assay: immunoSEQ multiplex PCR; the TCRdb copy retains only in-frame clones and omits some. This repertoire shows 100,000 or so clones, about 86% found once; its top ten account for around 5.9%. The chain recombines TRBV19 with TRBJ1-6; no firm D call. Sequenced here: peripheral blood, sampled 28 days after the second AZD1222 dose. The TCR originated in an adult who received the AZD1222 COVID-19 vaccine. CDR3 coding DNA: TGTGCCAGTAGCGTGGGCTGGAATTCACCCCTCCACTTT. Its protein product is CASSVGWNSPLHF.